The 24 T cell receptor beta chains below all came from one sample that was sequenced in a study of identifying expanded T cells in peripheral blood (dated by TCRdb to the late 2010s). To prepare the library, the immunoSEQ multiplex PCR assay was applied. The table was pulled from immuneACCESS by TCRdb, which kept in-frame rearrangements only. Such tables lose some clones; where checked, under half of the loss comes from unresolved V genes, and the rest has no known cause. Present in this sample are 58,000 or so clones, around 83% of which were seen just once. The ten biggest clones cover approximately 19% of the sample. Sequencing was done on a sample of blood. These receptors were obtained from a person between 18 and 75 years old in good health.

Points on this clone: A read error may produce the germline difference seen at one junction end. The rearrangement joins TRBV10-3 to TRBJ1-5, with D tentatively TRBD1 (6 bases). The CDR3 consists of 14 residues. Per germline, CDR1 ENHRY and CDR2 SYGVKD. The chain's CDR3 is CATSGEGGNQPQHF. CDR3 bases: TGTGCCACCAGTGGGGAGGGGGGCAATCAGCCCCAGCATTTT.

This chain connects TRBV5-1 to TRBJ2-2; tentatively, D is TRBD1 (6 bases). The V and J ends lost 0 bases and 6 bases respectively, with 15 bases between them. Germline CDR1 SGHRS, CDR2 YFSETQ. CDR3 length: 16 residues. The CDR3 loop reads CASSLATGIQAGELFF. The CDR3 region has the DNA TGCGCCAGCAGCTTGGCCACAGGGATTCAGGCCGGGGAGCTGTTTTTT.

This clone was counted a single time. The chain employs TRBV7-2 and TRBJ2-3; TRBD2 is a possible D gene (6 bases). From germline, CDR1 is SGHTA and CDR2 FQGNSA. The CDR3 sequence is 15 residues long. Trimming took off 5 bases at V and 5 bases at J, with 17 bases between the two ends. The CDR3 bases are TGTGCCAGCAGCAGGGGCCGGGACTTCAGAGATACGCAGTATTTT. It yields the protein CASSRGRDFRDTQYF.

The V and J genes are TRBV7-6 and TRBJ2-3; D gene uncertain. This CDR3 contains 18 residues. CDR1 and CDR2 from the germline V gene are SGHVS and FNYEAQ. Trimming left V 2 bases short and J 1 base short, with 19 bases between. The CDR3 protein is CASSLQPPPTPRTDTQYF. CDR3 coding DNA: TGTGCCAGCAGCTTACAGCCTCCCCCCACCCCCCGCACAGATACGCAGTATTTT. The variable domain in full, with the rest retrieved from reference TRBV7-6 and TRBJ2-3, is GAGVSQSPRYKVTKRGQDVALRCDPISGHVSLYWYRQALGQGPEFLTYFNYEAQQDKSGLPNDRFSAERPEGSISTLTIQRTEQRDSAMYRCASSLQPPPTPRTDTQYFGPGTRLTVL.

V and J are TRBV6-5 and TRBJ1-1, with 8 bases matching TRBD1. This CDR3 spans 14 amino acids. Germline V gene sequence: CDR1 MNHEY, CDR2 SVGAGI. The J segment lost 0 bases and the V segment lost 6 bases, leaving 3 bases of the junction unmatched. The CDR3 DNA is TGTGCCAGCAGCGGGACAGGTGTGAACACTGAAGCTTTCTTT. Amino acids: CASSGTGVNTEAFF.

The CDR3 nucleotides read TGCGCCAGCAGCGGGTGGGGTCCGCGGCGCGACAATGAGCAGTTCTTC. It specifies CASSGWGPRRDNEQFF. The chain couples TRBV5-1 to TRBJ2-1; D is uncertain. CDR1 and CDR2 from the germline V gene are SGHRS and YFSETQ. The CDR3 covers 16 residues. Trimming removed 4 bases at V and 5 bases at J, with 19 bases between.

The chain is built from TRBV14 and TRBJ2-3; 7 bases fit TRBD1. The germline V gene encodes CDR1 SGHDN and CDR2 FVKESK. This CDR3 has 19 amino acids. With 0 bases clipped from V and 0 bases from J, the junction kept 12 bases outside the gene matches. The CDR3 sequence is CASSQDWGQSRSSTDTQYF. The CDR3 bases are TGTGCCAGCAGCCAAGATTGGGGACAGTCGAGGTCTAGCACAGATACGCAGTATTTT.

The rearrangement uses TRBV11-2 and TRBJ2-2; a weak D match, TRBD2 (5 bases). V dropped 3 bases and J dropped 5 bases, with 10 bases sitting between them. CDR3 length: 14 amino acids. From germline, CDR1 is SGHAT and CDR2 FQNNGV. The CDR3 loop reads CASSLSSLTGELFF. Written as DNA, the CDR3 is TGTGCCAGCAGCTTGTCTAGCCTAACCGGGGAGCTGTTTTTT.

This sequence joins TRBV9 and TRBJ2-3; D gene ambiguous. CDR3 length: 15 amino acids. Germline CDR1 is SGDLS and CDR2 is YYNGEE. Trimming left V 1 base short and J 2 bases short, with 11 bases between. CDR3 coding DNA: TGTGCCAGCAGCGTATCGGGCATCCTCACAGATACGCAGTATTTT. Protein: CASSVSGILTDTQYF.

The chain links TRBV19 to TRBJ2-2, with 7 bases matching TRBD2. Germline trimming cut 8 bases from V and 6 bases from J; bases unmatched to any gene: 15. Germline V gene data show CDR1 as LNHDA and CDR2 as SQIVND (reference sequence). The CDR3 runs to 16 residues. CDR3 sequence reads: CASQVPAGEFSGELFF. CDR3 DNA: TGTGCCAGTCAGGTCCCCGCGGGAGAGTTCTCCGGGGAGCTGTTTTTT.

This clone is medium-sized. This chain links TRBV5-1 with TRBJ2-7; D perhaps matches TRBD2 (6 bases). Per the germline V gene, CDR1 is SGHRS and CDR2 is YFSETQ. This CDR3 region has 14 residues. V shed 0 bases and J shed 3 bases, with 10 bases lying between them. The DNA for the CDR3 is TGCGCCAGCAGCTTGGCCGGGAGTGTCTACGAGCAGTACTTC. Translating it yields CASSLAGSVYEQYF.

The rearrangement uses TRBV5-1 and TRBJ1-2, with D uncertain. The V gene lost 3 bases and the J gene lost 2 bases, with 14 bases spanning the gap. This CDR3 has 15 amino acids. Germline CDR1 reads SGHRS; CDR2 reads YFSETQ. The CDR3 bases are TGCGCCAGCAGCTCCGGGTCTCCCACCAACTATGGCTACACCTTC. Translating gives CASSSGSPTNYGYTF.

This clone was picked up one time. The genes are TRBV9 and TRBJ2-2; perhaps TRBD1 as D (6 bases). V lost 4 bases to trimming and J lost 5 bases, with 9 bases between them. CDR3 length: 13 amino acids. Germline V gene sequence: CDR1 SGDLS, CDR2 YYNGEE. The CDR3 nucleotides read TGTGCCAGCAGCCGCAGGGGAACCGGGGAGCTGTTTTTT. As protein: CASSRRGTGELFF.

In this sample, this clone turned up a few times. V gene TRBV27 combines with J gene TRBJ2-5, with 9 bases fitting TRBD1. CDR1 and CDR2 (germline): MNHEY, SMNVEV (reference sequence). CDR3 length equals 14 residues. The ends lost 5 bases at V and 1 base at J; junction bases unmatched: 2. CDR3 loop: CASSPTGGQETQYF. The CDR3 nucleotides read TGTGCCAGCAGTCCGACAGGGGGCCAAGAGACCCAGTACTTC.

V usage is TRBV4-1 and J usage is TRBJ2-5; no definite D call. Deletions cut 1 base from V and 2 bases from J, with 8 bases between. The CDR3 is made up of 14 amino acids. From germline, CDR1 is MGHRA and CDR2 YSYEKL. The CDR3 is CASSQVYRQETQYF. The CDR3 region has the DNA TGCGCCAGCAGCCAAGTTTATAGGCAAGAGACCCAGTACTTC.

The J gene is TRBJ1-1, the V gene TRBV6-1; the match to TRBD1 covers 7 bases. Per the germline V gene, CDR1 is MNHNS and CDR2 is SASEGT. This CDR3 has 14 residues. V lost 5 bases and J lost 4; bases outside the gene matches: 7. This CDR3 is CASSQQGTGTEAFF. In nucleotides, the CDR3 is TGTGCCAGCAGTCAACAGGGGACTGGCACTGAAGCTTTCTTT.

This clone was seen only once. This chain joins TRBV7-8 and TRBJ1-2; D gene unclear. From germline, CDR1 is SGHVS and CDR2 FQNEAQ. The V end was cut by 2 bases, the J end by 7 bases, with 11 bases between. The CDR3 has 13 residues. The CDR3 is CASSLSGAPGYTF. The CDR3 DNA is TGTGCCAGCAGCTTATCCGGTGCCCCTGGCTACACCTTC.

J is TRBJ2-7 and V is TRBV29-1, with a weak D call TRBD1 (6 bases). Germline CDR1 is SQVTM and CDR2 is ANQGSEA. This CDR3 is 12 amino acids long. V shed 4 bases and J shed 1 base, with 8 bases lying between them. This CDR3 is CSVGDKSYEQYF. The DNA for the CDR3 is TGCAGCGTTGGGGACAAGTCCTACGAGCAGTACTTC.

CDR3 in DNA: TGCGCCAGCAGCCAATGGACTAGCGCCTACGAGCAGTACTTC. This encodes CASSQWTSAYEQYF. The chain links TRBV4-3 to TRBJ2-7, with 9 bases identical to TRBD2. The CDR3 runs 14 residues. The germline gives CDR1 LGHNA, CDR2 YSLEER. Germline trimming cut 2 bases from V and 2 bases from J; bases unmatched to any gene: 1.

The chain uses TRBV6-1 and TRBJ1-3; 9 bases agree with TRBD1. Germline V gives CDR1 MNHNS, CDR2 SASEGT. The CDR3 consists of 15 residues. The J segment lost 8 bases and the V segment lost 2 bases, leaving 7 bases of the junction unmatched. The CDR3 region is CASSEPGQGLDTIYF. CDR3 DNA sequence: TGTGCCAGCAGTGAACCTGGACAGGGGTTAGACACCATATATTTT.

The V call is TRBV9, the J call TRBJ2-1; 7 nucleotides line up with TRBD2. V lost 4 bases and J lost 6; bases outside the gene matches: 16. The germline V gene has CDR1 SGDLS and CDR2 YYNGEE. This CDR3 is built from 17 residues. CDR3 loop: CASSQELRTSSSNEQFF. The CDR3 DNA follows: TGTGCCAGCAGCCAAGAGCTTAGGACTAGTAGTTCCAATGAGCAGTTCTTC. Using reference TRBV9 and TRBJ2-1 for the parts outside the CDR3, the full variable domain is DSGVTQTPKHLITATGQRVTLRCSPRSGDLSVYWYQQSLDQGLQFLIQYYNGEERAKGNILERFSAQQFPDLHSELNLSSLELGDSALYFCASSQELRTSSSNEQFFGPGTRLTVL.

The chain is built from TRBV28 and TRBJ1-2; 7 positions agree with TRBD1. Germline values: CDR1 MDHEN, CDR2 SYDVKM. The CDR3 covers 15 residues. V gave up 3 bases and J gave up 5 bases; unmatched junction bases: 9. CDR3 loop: CASSFRQGERYGYTF. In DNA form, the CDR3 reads TGTGCCAGCAGTTTTAGACAGGGTGAAAGGTATGGCTACACCTTC.

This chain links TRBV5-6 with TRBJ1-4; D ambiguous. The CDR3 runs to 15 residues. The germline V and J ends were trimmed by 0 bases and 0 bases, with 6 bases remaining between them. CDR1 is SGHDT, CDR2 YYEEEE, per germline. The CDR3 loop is CASSLAPATNEKLFF. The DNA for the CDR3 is TGTGCCAGCAGCTTGGCGCCGGCAACTAATGAAAAACTGTTTTTT.

CDR3 DNA: TGTGCCAGCAGACAGGGTCCTCACGAGCAGTACTTC. Its protein product is CASRQGPHEQYF. The V and J genes are TRBV27 and TRBJ2-7; possible D gene TRBD1, 6 bases. Looked up from germline, CDR1 is MNHEY and CDR2 is SMNVEV (reference sequence). There are 12 residues in the CDR3. V dropped 6 bases and J dropped 5 bases, with 11 bases sitting between them.